These T cell receptor beta chains were read from a single sample in a study of T cell responses to AZD1222 COVID-19 vaccine. Clones were sequenced by immunoSEQ multiplex PCR, and TCRdb holds only the in-frame ones, with some missing. This repertoire shows 95,000 to 120,000 clones, about nine tenths found once; its top ten account for roughly 6.7%. The sequenced sample was peripheral blood, obtained 28 days after the second AZD1222 dose. The receptors stem from an adult who received the AZD1222 COVID-19 vaccine. Both conserved end residues are part of each CDR3.

v_gene: TRBV27; j_gene: TRBJ2-7; CDR3aa: CASAYGSSYEQYF
v_gene: TRBV5-4; j_gene: TRBJ2-6; CDR3aa: CASSTGGSGANVLTF
v_gene: TRBV5-4; j_gene: TRBJ1-4; CDR3aa: CASSYSGRATNEKLFF
v_gene: TRBV5-1; j_gene: TRBJ2-3; CDR3aa: CASSERPGEDTQYF
v_gene: TRBV29-1; j_gene: TRBJ2-7; CDR3aa: CSVGTGPEQYF
v_gene: TRBV3-1/TRBV3-2; j_gene: TRBJ1-2; CDR3aa: CASSQESGYGYTF
v_gene: TRBV10-1; j_gene: TRBJ2-2; CDR3aa: CASSFLETGELFF
v_gene: TRBV2; j_gene: TRBJ2-3; CDR3aa: CASGRGQGDDTQYF
v_gene: TRBV2; j_gene: TRBJ2-2; CDR3aa: CASSDGGPGELFF
v_gene: TRBV6-5; j_gene: TRBJ1-5; CDR3aa: CASSYSRYSNQPQHF
v_gene: TRBV21-1; j_gene: TRBJ2-5; CDR3aa: CASSSPEEVSKTQYF
v_gene: TRBV5-1; j_gene: TRBJ2-3; CDR3aa: CASSSRDSIRDTQYF
v_gene: TRBV2; j_gene: TRBJ1-4; CDR3aa: CASIRQGGEKLFF
v_gene: TRBV6-2/TRBV6-3; j_gene: TRBJ1-4; CDR3aa: CASSSAGTGNEKLFF
v_gene: TRBV13; j_gene: TRBJ2-5; CDR3aa: CASSLDRGLQETQYF
v_gene: TRBV25-1; j_gene: TRBJ1-1; CDR3aa: CASSALYTEAFF
v_gene: TRBV28; j_gene: TRBJ1-6; CDR3aa: CASKGWGTSPLHF
v_gene: TRBV6-4; j_gene: TRBJ1-1; CDR3aa: CASRREGANTEAFF
v_gene: TRBV25-1; j_gene: TRBJ2-3; CDR3aa: CASSEGVSGSTDTQYF
v_gene: TRBV15; j_gene: TRBJ1-2; CDR3aa: CATSRDMTGVFSGYTF
v_gene: TRBV6-5; j_gene: TRBJ1-4; CDR3aa: CASSYDGTNEKLFF
v_gene: TRBV20-1; j_gene: TRBJ2-7; CDR3aa: CSASNPYEQYF
v_gene: TRBV18; j_gene: TRBJ2-3; CDR3aa: CASSPQGKDTQYF
v_gene: TRBV14; j_gene: TRBJ1-1; CDR3aa: CASSPTGNTEAFF
v_gene: TRBV6-2/TRBV6-3; j_gene: TRBJ1-5; CDR3aa: CASSYSGGGNNQPQHF
v_gene: TRBV28; j_gene: TRBJ1-2; CDR3aa: CASSLISGVYGYTF
v_gene: TRBV10-3; j_gene: TRBJ1-2; CDR3aa: CAISGGRANYGYTF
v_gene: TRBV3-1/TRBV3-2; j_gene: TRBJ1-2; CDR3aa: CASRQGGSYGYTF
v_gene: TRBV7-9; j_gene: TRBJ1-1; CDR3aa: CASSTTDRSYTEAFF
v_gene: TRBV6-5; j_gene: TRBJ2-7; CDR3aa: CASRTDRDEQYF
v_gene: TRBV3-1/TRBV3-2; j_gene: TRBJ1-1; CDR3aa: CASSRGNTEAFF
v_gene: TRBV19; j_gene: TRBJ2-5; CDR3aa: CASSLWTGEGEETQYF
v_gene: TRBV4-2; j_gene: TRBJ2-1; CDR3aa: CASSQAVVDLAGSYEQFF
v_gene: TRBV2; j_gene: TRBJ1-2; CDR3aa: CASSEGMTAYGYTF
v_gene: TRBV18; j_gene: TRBJ1-1; CDR3aa: CASSPDNAEAFF
v_gene: TRBV2; j_gene: TRBJ2-5; CDR3aa: CASSRVGETQYF
v_gene: TRBV7-9; j_gene: TRBJ1-4; CDR3aa: CASSRAGSLREKLFF
v_gene: TRBV6-2/TRBV6-3; j_gene: TRBJ1-2; CDR3aa: CASSPWGNGYTF
v_gene: TRBV28; j_gene: TRBJ1-1; CDR3aa: CASHETGRAEAFF
v_gene: TRBV27; j_gene: TRBJ1-2; CDR3aa: CASSKGQGAYGYTF
v_gene: TRBV7-2; j_gene: TRBJ1-2; CDR3aa: CASSPLGGGGYGYTF
v_gene: TRBV20-1; j_gene: TRBJ1-2; CDR3aa: CSASLGDGYTF